The clone carrying this T cell receptor beta chain was seen a single time. The antigen remains unidentified. This specimen comes from a study of shared clonotypes between healthy human individuals. General study points: Deeper or shallower sequencing was expected to change how clonotypes are shared among donors.

The assay was immunoSEQ multiplex PCR, and TCRdb's table has in-frame clones only and misses some. This table has around 2.5 million clones, over 85% appearing once. The sample taken for sequencing was naive CD4+ T cells from PBMCs. Subset reported: CD45RA+ positively selected. The TCR originated in a man younger than 35 in good health. Some clones in this sample may be carry-over from other donors' samples.

CDR3 nucleotide sequence: TGTGCCAGCTGCCGAGGGTTCGGAGAGACCCAGTACTTC. Its translation: CASCRGFGETQYF. The chain joins TRBV11-2 to TRBJ2-5; D is perhaps TRBD2 (5 bases). Between the trimmed V and J ends, which lost 8 bases and 4 bases, there was a span of 14 bases. CDR1 and CDR2 (germline): SGHAT, FQNNGV. This CDR3 is 13 amino acids long.